The clone carrying this T cell receptor (beta chain) was found a few times. Its target is not known. The sample originates from a study of T-cell memory formation after mild COVID-19. The wider study: Clusters were largely donor specific.

Germline CDR1 and CDR2: SNHLY and FYNNEI. The CDR3 runs to 14 residues. V was trimmed by 3 bases and J by 7 bases, leaving 13 bases between them. Study-wide points: Contracting CD4+ clones were located mainly in CM and EM, and CD8+ clones in EMRA. Whether second-wave clones peaking at day 37 were SARS-CoV-2 specific went unconfirmed.

TCRdb re-called the 5' RACE reads through MiXCR, storing one row per CDR3 protein. The data contain 350,000 to 500,000 distinct CDR3 sequences, 18% of them seen just once; the ten biggest clones take up roughly 21%. The V call is TRBV2, the J call TRBJ1-5; weak D call: TRBD1 (5 bases). The sequenced sample consisted of PBMCs or a T cell subset sorted from them (not recorded which). This clonotype originated in a man younger than 35 who had mild COVID-19 (a few samples of this study predate the infection). Cell type and time point are not known. This CDR3 is CASSDAGRGQPQHF. The CDR3, as DNA: TGTGCCAGCAGTGACGCCGGGCGGGGGCAGCCCCAGCATTTT.